A few counts support the clone carrying this T cell receptor (beta chain). The method was immunoSEQ multiplex PCR; TCRdb's version includes in-frame clones alone and lacks a portion of them. The table includes 350,000 to 400,000 clones, approximately 88% detected once. This specimen belongs to a study of blood T cell repertoires in COVID-19. CDR1 is SGHDT and CDR2 is YYEEEE in the germline V gene. The V and J ends lost 0 bases and 6 bases respectively, with 9 bases between them. The CDR3 has 13 amino acids. The specimen sequenced was peripheral blood. The origin of this receptor is a woman aged 30 to 39 with COVID-19, enrolled during active disease. The chain carries TRBV5-6 and TRBJ1-1; a possible D gene is TRBD1 (6 bases). CDR3 DNA sequence: TGTGCCAGCAGCTTGGGGACAGTCGCTGAAGCTTTCTTT. Its protein product is CASSLGTVAEAFF.